A single sample is the source of the 10 T cell receptor beta chains below, sequenced in a study of OX40 agonist ivuxolimab in advanced cancers. Data came from immunoSEQ multiplex PCR; TCRdb stores just in-frame clones and leaves some out. The repertoire holds about 50,000 clones, with roughly 80% as singletons. The source material was CD4+ or CD8+ T cells sorted from blood, sampled in a trial of the OX40 agonist ivuxolimab. The receptor set was obtained from an adult with an advanced solid tumor such as melanoma, head and neck, liver or kidney cancer.

The gene calls are TRBV19 and TRBJ2-1; no clear D gene. The germline CDR1 and CDR2 sequences are LNHDA and SQIVND (reference sequence). Between the trimmed V and J ends, which lost 6 bases and 7 bases, there was a span of 19 bases. The CDR3 is made up of 15 amino acids. The CDR3: CASRVPGPVGNEQFF. The CDR3 coding sequence is TGTGCCAGTAGGGTTCCGGGTCCGGTGGGGAATGAGCAGTTCTTC.

This chain connects TRBV5-1 to TRBJ1-4; TRBD1 is a possible D gene (6 bases). Trimming left V 4 bases short and J 7 bases short, with 14 bases between. The germline V gene has CDR1 SGHRS and CDR2 YFSETQ. This CDR3 has 14 residues. DNA for the CDR3: TGCGCCAGCAGCACGGGGGCGCGGGGTGAAAAACTGTTTTTT. This gives the protein CASSTGARGEKLFF.

This chain links TRBV11-3 with TRBJ2-3; no clear D. Germline assignment: CDR1 SGHNT and CDR2 YENEEA. This CDR3 is 11 amino acids long. V lost 5 bases and J 4 bases, leaving 4 bases between the germline ends. The CDR3 sequence is CASSKADTQYF. The CDR3, as DNA: TGTGCCAGCAGCAAGGCAGATACGCAGTATTTT.

V and J are TRBV7-2 and TRBJ2-7; 7 bases line up with TRBD2. Trimming at V came to 5 bases and at J to 5 bases, leaving 21 bases not matched to a gene. CDR3 length: 18 residues. Germline V CDR1 and CDR2: SGHTA, FQGNSA. CDR3 in amino acids: CASSPAGPGGNGVHEQYF. The DNA of the CDR3 is TGTGCCAGCAGCCCCGCGGGTCCGGGGGGAAACGGGGTCCACGAGCAGTACTTC.

In this sample, this clone turned up a few times. This chain connects TRBV7-9 to TRBJ1-5; D remains unclear. The V and J ends lost 3 bases and 2 bases respectively, with 2 bases between them. The CDR3 contains 12 residues. Germline values: CDR1 SEHNR, CDR2 FQNEAQ (reference sequence). CDR3 sequence reads: CASSLGNQPQHF. As DNA, the CDR3 is TGTGCCAGCAGCTTGGGCAATCAGCCCCAGCATTTT. Supplemented by reference TRBV7-9 and TRBJ1-5, the full variable domain reads DTGVSQNPRHKITKRGQNVTFRCDPISEHNRLYWYRQTLGQGPEFLTYFQNEAQLEKSRLLSDRFSAERPKGSFSTLEIQRTEQGDSAMYLCASSLGNQPQHFGDGTRLSIL.

This chain joins TRBV14 and TRBJ2-7; D not certain. This CDR3 is built from 14 residues. With 4 bases removed from V and 4 bases from J, the gap between germline ends came to 14 bases. Germline lookup yields CDR1 SGHDN and CDR2 FVKESK. The CDR3 protein is CASSRAYERYEQYF. The CDR3 coding sequence is TGTGCCAGCAGCCGGGCCTACGAACGATACGAGCAGTACTTC.

The CDR3 DNA sequence: TGTGCTAGTGGTTTGCTTTCGCCTAGCGCGCGGCACACCGGGGAGCTGTTTTTT. It specifies CASGLLSPSARHTGELFF. The chain couples TRBV12-5 to TRBJ2-2; D possibly corresponds to TRBD2 (6 bases). CDR3 length: 18 amino acids. CDR1 and CDR2 (germline): LGHNT, FRNRAP. V lost 2 bases, J lost 3 bases, and 19 bases lay in between. Using reference TRBV12-5 and TRBJ2-2 for the parts outside the CDR3, the full variable domain is DARVTQTPRHKVTEMGQEVTMRCQPILGHNTVFWYRQTMMQGLELLAYFRNRAPLDDSGMPKDRFSAEMPDATLATLKIQPSEPRDSAVYFCASGLLSPSARHTGELFFGEGSRLTVL.

The rearrangement links TRBV27 to TRBJ2-1; D might be TRBD1 or TRBD2, each matching 6 bases. This CDR3 has 18 residues. CDR1 and CDR2 from the germline V gene are MNHEY and SMNVEV (reference sequence). Trimming pared 2 bases from V and 4 bases from J, leaving 21 bases between. The CDR3 spells CASSLRGASSSFYNEQFF. The CDR3 region has the DNA TGTGCCAGCAGTTTAAGGGGGGCGAGCTCTTCCTTTTACAATGAGCAGTTCTTC.

This clone was found a few times. The gene calls are TRBV19 and TRBJ2-3; D gene unclear. The CDR3 covers 14 residues. Trimming stripped 5 bases from V and 0 bases from J, with 9 bases between. CDR1 is LNHDA and CDR2 is SQIVND in the germline V gene (reference sequence). CDR3: CASSPGPSTDTQYF. DNA for the CDR3: TGTGCCAGTAGTCCGGGCCCTAGCACAGATACGCAGTATTTT.

V is TRBV27 and J is TRBJ2-3, with D unresolved. V was pared by 2 bases and J by 2 bases, with 14 bases between. CDR3 size: 16 residues. Looked up from germline, CDR1 is MNHEY and CDR2 is SMNVEV (reference sequence). CDR3 nucleotides: TGTGCCAGCAGTTTAAGGGTGGATACCCCCACAGATACGCAGTATTTT. Translation: CASSLRVDTPTDTQYF.